The rows below give T cell receptor beta chains drawn from one sample of a study of OX40 agonist ivuxolimab in advanced cancers. TCRdb's copy holds only in-frame clones and misses some; the assay was immunoSEQ multiplex PCR. This table holds tens of thousands of clones, more than 75% found once. The sequenced sample was CD4+ or CD8+ T cells sorted from blood, obtained in a trial of the OX40 agonist ivuxolimab. Every receptor here comes from an adult with an advanced solid tumor such as melanoma, head and neck, liver or kidney cancer. Both conserved end residues are part of each CDR3. The D gene is left open where the match is weak. The size entry is marked missing in some rows and otherwise reads once, few, many or a size class.

TRBV2	.	.	TRBJ2-1	TGTGCCAGCATGGGCGGGATCTCCTACAATGAGCAGTTCTTC	CASMGGISYNEQFF
TRBV6-1	.	.	TRBJ2-3	TGTGCCAGCGGGCGAAACACAGATACGCAGTATTTT	CASGRNTDTQYF
TRBV19	TRBD1	.	TRBJ2-1	TGTGCCAGTGGATCATTTGGGACAGGGAAGAATGAGCAGTTCTTC	CASGSFGTGKNEQFF
TRBV7-2	.	.	TRBJ2-6	TGTGCCAGCAGCCCCTGGGTAAGTGGGGCCAACGTCCTGACTTTC	CASSPWVSGANVLTF
TRBV28	.	.	TRBJ1-2	TGTGCCAGCAGCCCGGGGACATCCTCCCACAGGCACTATGGCTACACCTTC	CASSPGTSSHRHYGYTF
TRBV29-1	.	.	TRBJ2-1	TGCAGCGTACAGGGAAAGTCTAGCCATGAGCAGTTCTTC	CSVQGKSSHEQFF
TRBV9	TRBD1	few	TRBJ1-1	TGTGCCAGCAGCTCCACCGGACAGGGGGGCACTGAAGCTTTCTTT	CASSSTGQGGTEAFF
TRBV10-2	.	.	TRBJ2-5	TGCGCCAGCAGTGAGTCGAAACAGGCGGCCCAGTACTTC	CASSESKQAAQYF
TRBV27	.	once	TRBJ2-7	TGTGCCAGCAGTCTAACATCCCGGGACTTGGTACGATTCGAGCAGTACTTC	CASSLTSRDLVRFEQYF
TRBV18	.	.	TRBJ1-2	TGTGCCAGCTCACCGGGCGTGGTACCCTACTATGGCTACACCTTC	CASSPGVVPYYGYTF
TRBV6-5	TRBD2	.	TRBJ2-1	TGTGCCAGCAGTTACTACGGGCTAGCGGACAATGAGCAGTTCTTC	CASSYYGLADNEQFF
TRBV5-1	TRBD1	.	TRBJ2-6	TGCGCCAGCAGCTTTCTAAGACAGGGTAGCTCTGGGGCCAACGTCCTGACTTTC	CASSFLRQGSSGANVLTF
TRBV7-8	TRBD2	.	TRBJ2-5	TGTGCCAGCAGCTTTCCCGGAGCGGGGGAGTTTGGAATGGGGACCCAGTACTTC	CASSFPGAGEFGMGTQYF
TRBV5-5	.	.	TRBJ2-7	TGTGCCAGCAGCTCGCCATTCTACGAGCAGTACTTC	CASSSPFYEQYF
TRBV2	.	medium-sized	TRBJ1-5	TGTGCCAGCAGTGGAGACCAAACGCCCCAGCATTTT	CASSGDQTPQHF
TRBV7-2	TRBD1	.	TRBJ2-7	TGTGCCAGCAGCCTCGACAGGGGGAACTACGAGCAGTACTTC	CASSLDRGNYEQYF
TRBV7-2	.	few	TRBJ1-1	TGTGCCAGCAGCTTCATAGCAAACACTGAAGCTTTCTTT	CASSFIANTEAFF
TRBV29-1	.	.	TRBJ1-1	TGCAGCGTTGAAGGGCAGGGCCTGAGGACTGAAGCTTTCTTT	CSVEGQGLRTEAFF
TRBV2	TRBD2	.	TRBJ2-5	TGTGCCAGCAACTCCAAGACTAGCGTACAAGAGACCCAGTACTTC	CASNSKTSVQETQYF
TRBV7-2	.	.	TRBJ1-4	TGTGCCAGCAGCTTAGTCGCAGGGCAGGATGAAAAACTGTTTTTT	CASSLVAGQDEKLFF
TRBV7-2	.	.	TRBJ1-4	TGTGCCAGCAGCTTAGTTCGACAGAGAAATGAAAAACTGTTTTTT	CASSLVRQRNEKLFF
TRBV28	TRBD1	.	TRBJ1-1	TGTGCCAGCAGTCGATGGACAGGGGCCAGGAACACTGAAGCTTTCTTT	CASSRWTGARNTEAFF
TRBV10-3	TRBD1	.	TRBJ1-4	TGTGCCAGCCGGGACAGTCGTGAAAAACTGTTTTTT	CASRDSREKLFF
TRBV5-4	.	.	TRBJ2-7	TGTGCCAGCAGCGTAGGCGGGGCAATCTACGAGCAGTACTTC	CASSVGGAIYEQYF
TRBV2	.	.	TRBJ2-1	TGTGCCAGCACCATAAATCACTGGAATGAGCAGTTCTTC	CASTINHWNEQFF
TRBV5-1	TRBD2	.	TRBJ2-1	TGCGCCAGCAGCTTGGGACTAGCGGGCAATGAGCAGTTCTTC	CASSLGLAGNEQFF
TRBV7-2	.	few	TRBJ1-2	TGTGCCAGCAACCCCGGAGGAGGCTATGGCTACACCTTC	CASNPGGGYGYTF
TRBV18	.	few	TRBJ1-1	TGTGCTACTGCGGTTGCTATGAACACTGAAGCTTTCTTT	CATAVAMNTEAFF
TRBV19	TRBD1	.	TRBJ2-3	TGTGCCAGTAGTATAGGCAGGGGGCCTCCAGATACGCAGTATTTT	CASSIGRGPPDTQYF
TRBV4-3	.	.	TRBJ2-7	TGCGCCAGCAGCCAAGGCAGGGGAAGTTCCGAGCAGTACTTC	CASSQGRGSSEQYF
TRBV6-1	.	.	TRBJ1-2	TGTGCCAGCAGTGAAGAGTGGGCCCGCGGAGTGGACTATGGCTACACCTTC	CASSEEWARGVDYGYTF
TRBV6-5	.	.	TRBJ1-1	TGTGCCAGCAGTTACTTAACTTACACTGAAGCTTTCTTT	CASSYLTYTEAFF
TRBV2	.	few	TRBJ1-4	TGTGCCAGCAGAGGCCCTTCTTGGGAAAAACTGTTTTTT	CASRGPSWEKLFF
TRBV21-1	.	.	TRBJ1-1	TGTGCCAGCAGCAAAGGAGGGAGACAGGCGGGTACTGAAGCTTTCTTT	CASSKGGRQAGTEAFF
TRBV7-3	.	.	TRBJ2-7	TGTGCCAGCAGCTTAGACTCGGCTCGCGAGCAGTACTTC	CASSLDSAREQYF
TRBV19	.	few	TRBJ2-3	TGTGCCAGTAGCCTGCAGCAGGGCTTAAGTACAGATACGCAGTATTTT	CASSLQQGLSTDTQYF
TRBV4-2	.	.	TRBJ1-4	TGTGCCAGCAGCCTGACGTTGGACTCCCCTAATGATGAAAAACTGTTTTTT	CASSLTLDSPNDEKLFF
TRBV5-8	TRBD2	once	TRBJ2-7	TGTGCCAGCAGCACCGGGACAGGGTTCAGGACTAGCGGGAGCCTATACGAGCAGTACTTC	CASSTGTGFRTSGSLYEQYF
TRBV7-9	TRBD1	.	TRBJ1-4	TGTGCCAGCAGCCGGACAGGGGCGCTGAGTGAAAAACTGTTTTTT	CASSRTGALSEKLFF
TRBV6-9	.	.	TRBJ1-1	TGTGCCAGCAGTTATGGAAGAACACAGGCTGAAGCTTTCTTT	CASSYGRTQAEAFF
TRBV7-2	TRBD1	.	TRBJ2-7	TGTGCCAGCTCACAGGGCAGGACAGGGTACGAGCAGTACTTC	CASSQGRTGYEQYF
TRBV2	TRBD1	.	TRBJ1-1	TGTGCCAGCAGGGAAAGACAGGGGATGATGAAGAACACTGAAGCTTTCTTT	CASRERQGMMKNTEAFF
TRBV5-6	.	.	TRBJ2-2	TGTGCCAGCAGCTTCACTTACATGAACACCGGGGAGCTGTTTTTT	CASSFTYMNTGELFF
TRBV14	.	once	TRBJ2-3	TGTGCCAGCAGCCAAGTGGGCTTTACGCAGTATTTT	CASSQVGFTQYF
TRBV2	.	once	TRBJ1-5	TGTGCCAGCAGTGTCCTCCGGGAGGGTCAGCCCCAGCATTTT	CASSVLREGQPQHF
TRBV7-6	TRBD1	.	TRBJ1-3	TGTGCCAGCAGCTTAGGGGCGGAGGGACAGGGGACTGGAAACACCATATATTTT	CASSLGAEGQGTGNTIYF